This entry is about one TCR beta chain. The antigen remains unidentified. This entry belongs to a study of T cell clonotyping in hematopoietic cell transplantation. Findings and caveats of the study: Broader posttransplant TCR repertoire diversity was predicted by graft donor and pretransplant recipient Inverse Simpson Index values. At the given depth, recipient repertoires were over 95% de novo clonotypes.

Method: immunoSEQ multiplex PCR; TCRdb's copy keeps in-frame clones and lacks some. The data show around 9,500 clones, 93% seen once. The germline V gene encodes CDR1 MNHNS and CDR2 SASEGT. This CDR3 spans 12 amino acids. Trimming removed 2 bases from V and 5 bases from J, with 6 bases in between. This TCR derives from a male patient aged 50 to 59 who had an allogeneic stem cell transplant from a related donor, so T cells may come from the graft donor. Some clones in this sample may be carry-over from other donors' samples. The V call is TRBV6-1, the J call TRBJ1-2, with D unresolved. Sequenced here: PBMCs, sampled 100 days after allogeneic stem cell transplant. The CDR3 bases are TGTGCCAGCAGTGAAAATGTGTATGGCTACACCTTC. It yields the protein CASSENVYGYTF.